The next 20 T cell receptor beta chains were all read from a single sample in a study of blood T cell repertoires in COVID-19. The method was immunoSEQ multiplex PCR; TCRdb's version includes in-frame clones alone and lacks a portion of them. Of about 81,000 clones listed, 89% are singletons. Sample: peripheral blood. These TCRs come from a man between 65 and 85 years old with active or convalescent COVID-19.

The J gene is TRBJ1-1, the V gene TRBV11-3; 9 positions agree with TRBD1. J was trimmed by 1 base and V by 5 bases; bases with no gene match: 8. Germline CDR1 and CDR2: SGHNT and YENEEA. CDR3 length: 16 amino acids. The CDR3 DNA is TGTGCCAGCAGCCCAGGGACAGGGTCTCCGAACACTGAAGCTTTCTTT. As protein: CASSPGTGSPNTEAFF.

The sample holds a few counts of this clone. The chain couples TRBV3-1 (or the pseudogene TRBV3-2) to TRBJ1-1, with TRBD1 as a possible D gene (6 bases). CDR1 is LGHDT, CDR2 YNNKEL, per germline (reference sequence). V lost 5 bases and J 9 bases, leaving 10 bases between the germline ends. The CDR3 is 11 residues long. The CDR3: CASSYDRKAFF. In DNA form, the CDR3 reads TGTGCCAGCAGCTATGACAGGAAAGCTTTCTTT.

The chain has TRBV7-9 and TRBJ1-1; TRBD1 aligns across 9 bases. Germline V gene lookup returns CDR1 SEHNR and CDR2 FQNEAQ (reference sequence). The length of the CDR3 is 16 residues. The V gene end was trimmed by 4 bases and the J gene end by 3 bases; junction bases not matched to a gene: 9. The CDR3 DNA follows: TGTGCCAGCAGCTCTAGGGGGACAGGGCAATACACTGAAGCTTTCTTT. Its protein is CASSSRGTGQYTEAFF.

This chain connects TRBV28 to TRBJ2-5, with a possible D match to TRBD1 (5 bases). The germline V gene has CDR1 MDHEN and CDR2 SYDVKM. The V gene lost 2 bases and the J gene lost 5 bases, with 15 bases spanning the gap. CDR3 length equals 15 residues. In nucleotides, the CDR3 is TGTGCCAGCAGTTTACCCCAGGGTGGGTGGGAGACCCAGTACTTC. The encoded protein is CASSLPQGGWETQYF.

The chain links TRBV5-1 to TRBJ2-7; D unresolved. The CDR3 runs to 12 residues. Looked up from germline, CDR1 is SGHRS and CDR2 is YFSETQ. With 3 bases removed from V and 5 bases from J, the gap between germline ends came to 9 bases. Here the CDR3 DNA reads TGCGCCAGCAGCTCCGCGTACGACGAGCAGTACTTC. Amino acids: CASSSAYDEQYF.

This chain links TRBV29-1 with TRBJ2-7; 8 positions match TRBD2. The CDR3 totals 16 residues. Trimming cost V 0 bases and J 0 bases; bases outside gene matches: 7. Looked up from germline, CDR1 is SQVTM and CDR2 is ANQGSEA. CDR3 bases: TGCAGCGTTGAAGACCTAAGCGGGGGCCCCTCCTACGAGCAGTACTTC. Protein sequence: CSVEDLSGGPSYEQYF.

The chain carries TRBV19 and TRBJ2-3, with 7 bases aligning to TRBD2. Germline loops: CDR1 LNHDA, CDR2 SQIVND (reference sequence). Germline trimming cut 4 bases from V and 2 bases from J; bases unmatched to any gene: 12. This CDR3 contains 17 residues. Written as DNA, the CDR3 is TGTGCCAGTAGTAAACGGCGCCAAGCGGGGTACACAGATACGCAGTATTTT. This sequence encodes CASSKRRQAGYTDTQYF.

V gene TRBV4-1 combines with J gene TRBJ1-2; the D is unclear. Germline V CDR1 and CDR2: MGHRA, YSYEKL. Trimming stripped 4 bases from V and 0 bases from J, with 6 bases between. This CDR3 contains 13 residues. Written as DNA, the CDR3 is TGCGCCAGCAGCCGAGGTACTAACTATGGCTACACCTTC. Protein: CASSRGTNYGYTF.

This clone was detected once. The chain uses TRBV27 and TRBJ2-2, with D unclear. This CDR3 spans 15 amino acids. V was trimmed by 5 bases and J by 4 bases, leaving 14 bases between them. Germline V CDR1 and CDR2: MNHEY, SMNVEV (reference sequence). CDR3 nucleotides: TGTGCCAGCAGTCAGTTCCTAGTAGGCACCGGGGAGCTGTTTTTT. As protein: CASSQFLVGTGELFF.

The rearrangement joins TRBV9 to TRBJ1-2; unclear D gene. Between the trimmed V and J ends, which lost 1 base and 4 bases, there was a span of 8 bases. Germline V gene sequence: CDR1 SGDLS, CDR2 YYNGEE. The CDR3 is made up of 13 amino acids. The CDR3 protein is CASSVYSSYGYTF. In DNA form, the CDR3 reads TGTGCCAGCAGCGTATACAGCTCCTATGGCTACACCTTC.

This clone appeared once. This chain links TRBV2 with TRBJ2-1; D remains unclear. The CDR3 covers 12 residues. Germline CDR1 and CDR2: SNHLY and FYNNEI. V lost 5 bases to trimming and J lost 7 bases, with 9 bases between them. The DNA of the CDR3 is TGTGCCAGCAGTCTCCGCGGTAATGAGCAGTTCTTC. The encoded protein is CASSLRGNEQFF.

The V gene is TRBV5-5, the J gene TRBJ1-4, with 10 bases identical to TRBD1. This CDR3 region has 18 residues. J was trimmed by 4 bases and V by 4 bases; bases with no gene match: 13. Germline CDR1 is SGHKS and CDR2 is YYEKEE (reference sequence). The CDR3 is CASSADPGQGWDNEKLFF. The CDR3 region has the DNA TGTGCCAGCAGCGCGGACCCGGGACAGGGGTGGGATAATGAAAAACTGTTTTTT.

CDR3 sequence (DNA): TGTGCCAGCAGTTTAATCGGGGAAATCCTCTCTGGGGCCAACGTCCTGACTTTC. As protein: CASSLIGEILSGANVLTF. V usage is TRBV27 and J usage is TRBJ2-6, with a possible D match to TRBD2 (5 bases). The CDR3 consists of 18 residues. Between the trimmed V and J ends, which lost 2 bases and 0 bases, there was a span of 14 bases. The germline V gene has CDR1 MNHEY and CDR2 SMNVEV (reference sequence). Full variable domain (rest looked up from reference TRBV27 and TRBJ2-6): EAQVTQNPRYLITVTGKKLTVTCSQNMNHEYMSWYRQDPGLGLRQIYYSMNVEVTDKGDVPEGYKVSRKEKRNFPLILESPSPNQTSLYFCASSLIGEILSGANVLTFGAGSRLTVL.

The chain carries TRBV30 and TRBJ1-1; the D gene is possibly TRBD1 (5 bases). Trimming took 3 bases from V and 2 from J, leaving 7 bases between them. The CDR3 totals 12 residues. Germline CDR1 GTSNPN, CDR2 SVGIG (reference sequence). CDR3 amino acids: CAWRQVNTEAFF. CDR3 coding DNA: TGTGCCTGGAGACAGGTTAACACTGAAGCTTTCTTT.

The chain couples TRBV27 to TRBJ2-7; tentatively, D is TRBD1 (5 bases). CDR3 length: 13 amino acids. The germline V gene has CDR1 MNHEY and CDR2 SMNVEV (reference sequence). The germline V and J ends were trimmed by 8 bases and 3 bases, with 14 bases remaining between them. CDR3: CASWSRAFYEQYF. In nucleotides, the CDR3 is TGTGCCAGCTGGAGCAGGGCTTTCTACGAGCAGTACTTC.

The chain is built from TRBV7-6 and TRBJ2-7, with 8 bases lining up with TRBD1. Germline values: CDR1 SGHVS, CDR2 FNYEAQ. CDR3 length equals 13 residues. Unmatched junction bases numbered 2, after V lost 5 bases and J lost 2 bases. CDR3 residues: CASSPTGAYEQYF. The CDR3 nucleotides read TGTGCCAGCAGCCCGACAGGGGCCTACGAGCAGTACTTC.

The chain joins TRBV6-5 to TRBJ1-2; TRBD1 is a possible D gene (5 bases). CDR1 MNHEY and CDR2 SVGAGI come from the germline V gene. Deletions cut 6 bases from V and 6 bases from J, with 14 bases between. The CDR3 extends over 13 amino acids. CDR3 region: CASRLNGAHGYTF. The CDR3 DNA reads as TGTGCCAGCAGGTTGAATGGGGCGCATGGCTACACCTTC.

The chain joins TRBV7-2 to TRBJ2-7, with 8 bases that match TRBD1. The germline gives CDR1 SGHTA, CDR2 FQGNSA. The trim removed 1 base at V and 5 bases at J, leaving 1 base unmatched. This CDR3 spans 13 amino acids. The DNA for the CDR3 is TGTGCCAGCAGCTTAGTACAGGGGGACGAGCAGTACTTC. Translation: CASSLVQGDEQYF.

The CDR3 loop reads CASSFAIGDRWGEKLFF. The CDR3 DNA reads TGTGCCAGCAGCTTCGCGATTGGAGACAGGTGGGGAGAAAAACTGTTTTTT. The chain combines TRBV7-6 with TRBJ1-4, with D possibly being TRBD1 (6 bases). Germline lookup yields CDR1 SGHVS and CDR2 FNYEAQ. The CDR3 has 17 amino acids. Trimming pared 3 bases from V and 8 bases from J, leaving 22 bases between.

As for this clone: The sample carries other DNA sequences with the same CDR3. This chain links TRBV29-1 with TRBJ2-7; 9 bases align to TRBD1. Germline loops: CDR1 SQVTM, CDR2 ANQGSEA. V dropped 1 base and J dropped 0; count of bases not matched to a gene: 10. The CDR3 loop spans 17 amino acids. The CDR3 coding sequence is TGCAGCGTTGAAGTTAGGGGTGGGGACAGGGACTCCTACGAGCAGTACTTC. Amino acid sequence: CSVEVRGGDRDSYEQYF.